This record looks at one T cell receptor (beta chain) sequence and its context. Clones were read by immunoSEQ multiplex PCR, and TCRdb kept only the in-frame ones, dropping some. The repertoire holds tens of thousands of clones, with about 93% as singletons. Germline values: CDR1 SGHRS, CDR2 YFSETQ. The length of the CDR3 is 15 residues. The trim removed 4 bases at V and 5 bases at J, leaving 11 bases unmatched. The sample belongs to a study of T cell changes during pregnancy in multiple sclerosis. The clonotype was recovered from a female donor with multiple sclerosis, enrolled in a pregnancy study. The chain has TRBV5-1 and TRBJ2-7; TRBD2 aligns across 8 bases. The sample here was CD4+ T cells from peripheral blood mononuclear cells, taken in the second trimester of pregnancy. CDR3 DNA sequence: TGCGCCAGCAGCCGCAAAGCGGGAGAAACCCACGAGCAGTACTTC. The encoded protein is CASSRKAGETHEQYF.